This T cell receptor (beta chain) came from a study of T cells in Graves' hyperthyroidism and ophthalmopathy. This clonotype was detected ten times or more. The investigators amplified TCR beta CDR3 regions from RNA transcripts. When the TCR CDR3 underwent first-round RT-PCR, the HTBI primer set was used. TCRdb ran MiXCR on the multiplex PCR reads and lists one entry per CDR3 protein. The sample lists 300,000 to 400,000 distinct CDR3 sequences; 15% to 20% were seen once. Ophthalmopathy in the patients scored at least 3 on Clinical Activity Score and at least 4 on NOSPECS grade, lasting under 3 months. Those patients with uncontrolled infection, other autoimmune disease, pregnancy or lactation were excluded. In making diagnoses, clinical symptoms, serum thyroxine and TRAb, thyroid ultrasound and orbital computed tomography were all used. V was trimmed by 2 bases and J by 2 bases, leaving 14 bases between them. Germline CDR1 reads SGHRS; CDR2 reads YFSETQ. The CDR3 consists of 16 residues.

The TCR sequence derives from a young man with Graves' ophthalmopathy. The rearrangement uses TRBV5-1 and TRBJ2-1; a possible D gene is TRBD2 (6 bases). Sequencing was performed on blood. CDR3 residues: CASSLYGGETYNEQFF. The CDR3 DNA reads as TGCGCCAGCAGCTTATACGGGGGAGAAACCTACAATGAGCAGTTCTTC.